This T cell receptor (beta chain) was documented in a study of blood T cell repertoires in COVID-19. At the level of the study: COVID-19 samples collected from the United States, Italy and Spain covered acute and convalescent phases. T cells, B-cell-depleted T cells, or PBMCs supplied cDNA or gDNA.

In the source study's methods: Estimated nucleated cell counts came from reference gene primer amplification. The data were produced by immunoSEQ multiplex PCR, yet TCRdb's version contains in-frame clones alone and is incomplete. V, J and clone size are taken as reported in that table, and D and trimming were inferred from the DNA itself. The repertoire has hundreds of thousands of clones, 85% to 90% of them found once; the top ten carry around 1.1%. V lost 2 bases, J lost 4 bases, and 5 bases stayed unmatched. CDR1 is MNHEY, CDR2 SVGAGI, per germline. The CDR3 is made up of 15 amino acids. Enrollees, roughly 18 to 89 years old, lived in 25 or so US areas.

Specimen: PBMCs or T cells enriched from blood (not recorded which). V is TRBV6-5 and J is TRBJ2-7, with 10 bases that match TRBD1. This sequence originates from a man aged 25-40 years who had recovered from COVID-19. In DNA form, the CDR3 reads TGTGCCAGCAGTTACGTTTTGGGACAGGGGTACGAGCAGTACTTC. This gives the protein CASSYVLGQGYEQYF.